Listed below are T cell receptor beta chains from one sample, sequenced in a study of cytomegalovirus exposure and HLA in healthy donors. Assay: immunoSEQ multiplex PCR; the TCRdb copy retains only in-frame clones and omits some. The sample records roughly 260,000 clones, roughly 89% being singletons. The specimen was PBMCs. Receptor source: a young man in good health and CMV-seronegative. The CDR3 runs from the conserved cysteine through the conserved F or W. Fields, in order: J gene, D gene, V gene, clone size, CDR3 length, CDR3 protein, CDR3 DNA. D genes are given only for firm matches. A clone size is listed for some rows: how often the clone was seen (once, few, many), or a class if it is expanded.

>TRBJ1-6|NA|TRBV27|NA|13
CASRGSVNSPLHF
TGTGCCAGCAGGGGCAGTGTAAATTCACCCCTCCACTTT
>TRBJ1-2|TRBD1|TRBV10-3|NA|14
CAISEQGQNYGYTF
TGTGCCATCAGTGAGCAGGGACAGAACTATGGCTACACCTTC
>TRBJ1-4|NA|TRBV6-1|NA|13
CASSWTEREKLFF
TGTGCCAGCAGTTGGACTGAGAGAGAAAAACTGTTTTTT
>TRBJ1-4|NA|TRBV2|NA|14
CAVQGRQGHEKLFF
TGTGCCGTCCAAGGAAGGCAGGGTCATGAAAAACTGTTTTTT
>TRBJ1-1|NA|TRBV18|NA|14
CASSPGLRDTEAFF
TGTGCCAGCTCACCAGGATTGCGGGACACTGAAGCTTTCTTT
>TRBJ2-3|TRBD2|TRBV5-4|NA|15
CASSPLASGSDTQYF
TGTGCCAGCAGCCCGTTAGCTAGCGGGAGCGATACGCAGTATTTT
>TRBJ2-2|NA|TRBV6-4|NA|13
CASSDPSAGELFF
TGTGCCAGCAGTGACCCCTCCGCCGGGGAGCTGTTTTTT
>TRBJ1-2|NA|TRBV9|NA|13
CASSVEGHGGYTF
TGTGCCAGCAGCGTAGAGGGACACGGTGGCTACACCTTC
>TRBJ1-3|NA|TRBV25-1|NA|13
CASSSGGGNTIYF
TGTGCCAGCAGTTCCGGGGGTGGAAACACCATATATTTT
>TRBJ2-7|TRBD2|TRBV5-1|NA|16
CASSLGGLAGVNEQYF
TGCGCCAGCAGCTTGGGGGGACTAGCGGGAGTAAACGAGCAGTACTTC
>TRBJ2-3|TRBD2|TRBV2|NA|16
CASRKTSGSYTDTQYF
TGTGCCAGCAGGAAGACTAGCGGGTCCTACACAGATACGCAGTATTTT
>TRBJ1-2|NA|TRBV28|NA|14
CASSFDKDYYGYTF
TGTGCCAGCAGTTTCGACAAGGACTACTATGGCTACACCTTC
>TRBJ2-1|TRBD2|TRBV4-1|NA|14
CASSLSASGNEQFF
TGCGCCAGCAGCCTAAGTGCTAGCGGGAATGAGCAGTTCTTC
>TRBJ1-1|NA|TRBV5-4|NA|14
CASSLVSDETEAFF
TGTGCCAGCAGCTTGGTATCTGATGAGACTGAAGCTTTCTTT
>TRBJ2-3|NA|TRBV18|NA|15
CASSPGFSSTDTQYF
TGTGCCAGCTCACCGGGCTTTTCGAGCACAGATACGCAGTATTTT
>TRBJ2-7|TRBD2|TRBV7-2|NA|19
CASSSPKTSGRGGRYEQYF
TGTGCCAGCAGCTCGCCGAAGACTAGCGGGAGAGGTGGGCGCTACGAGCAGTACTTC
>TRBJ1-1|NA|TRBV28|NA|12
CASSSSTDEAFF
TGTGCCAGCAGTTCCTCAACAGATGAAGCTTTCTTT
>TRBJ1-5|NA|TRBV6-1|once|12
CASRDSNQPQHF
TGTGCCAGCCGGGACTCAAATCAGCCCCAGCATTTT
>TRBJ1-4|NA|TRBV6-4|NA|16
CASSSTTGTYNEKLFF
TGTGCCAGCAGCTCAACTACCGGGACATATAATGAAAAACTGTTTTTT
>TRBJ2-2|NA|TRBV5-1|NA|15
CASSLEAANTGELFF
TGCGCCAGCAGCTTGGAAGCCGCGAACACCGGGGAGCTGTTTTTT
>TRBJ1-4|NA|TRBV19|NA|14
CASSMEQGGRKLFF
TGTGCCAGTAGTATGGAACAAGGAGGTCGAAAACTGTTTTTT
>TRBJ2-7|TRBD2|TRBV27|NA|13
CASSLGGGSEQYF
TGTGCCAGCAGTCTCGGGGGGGGTTCCGAGCAGTACTTC
>TRBJ2-1|NA|TRBV7-3|NA|15
CASSLNPGSYNEQFF
TGTGCCAGCAGCTTAAATCCGGGGTCCTACAATGAGCAGTTCTTC
>TRBJ2-5|TRBD1|TRBV9|NA|14
CASSTRTGGETQYF
TGTGCCAGCAGCACCCGGACAGGGGGCGAGACCCAGTACTTC
>TRBJ2-7|TRBD1|TRBV28|many|17
CASSFRGGQGSSYEQYF
TGTGCCAGCAGTTTCCGCGGCGGACAGGGGAGCTCCTACGAGCAGTACTTC
>TRBJ1-2|NA|TRBV25-1|NA|14
CASSDWGELNGYTF
TGTGCCAGCAGTGATTGGGGAGAGTTAAATGGCTACACCTTC
>TRBJ1-5|NA|TRBV9|once|14
CASSPRSGNQPQHF
TGTGCCAGCAGCCCTCGTTCGGGCAATCAGCCCCAGCATTTT
>TRBJ2-7|NA|TRBV4-1|few|17
CASSQERRGTVNGEQYF
TGCGCCAGCAGCCAAGAGAGGAGGGGAACGGTGAACGGCGAGCAGTACTTC
>TRBJ2-1|TRBD2|TRBV7-8|NA|13
CASSFNSGNEQFF
TGTGCCAGCAGCTTTAATAGCGGGAATGAGCAGTTCTTC
>TRBJ2-7|TRBD1|TRBV19|NA|15
CASSPRTGLSYEQYF
TGTGCCAGTAGTCCGCGGACAGGGCTCTCCTACGAGCAGTACTTC
>TRBJ2-1|TRBD2|TRBV4-3|NA|17
CASSQSRTSGIYNEQFF
TGCGCCAGCAGCCAATCGAGGACTAGCGGGATCTACAATGAGCAGTTCTTC
>TRBJ2-1|NA|TRBV4-3|NA|16
CASSQEPAGSYNEQFF
TGCGCCAGCAGCCAAGAGCCAGCGGGCTCCTACAATGAGCAGTTCTTC
>TRBJ1-6|NA|TRBV7-9|NA|15
CASSFPPYLISPLHF
TGTGCCAGCAGCTTTCCACCCTACTTGATTTCACCCCTCCACTTT
>TRBJ2-3|NA|TRBV5-1|NA|17
CASSLASAYQGTDTQYF
TGCGCCAGCAGCTTGGCGTCGGCCTACCAGGGGACAGATACGCAGTATTTT
>TRBJ1-1|TRBD1|TRBV6-5|once|16
CASSSWDRDGGTEAFF
TGTGCCAGCAGTTCCTGGGACAGGGATGGGGGCACTGAAGCTTTCTTT
>TRBJ1-1|NA|TRBV6-5|NA|11
CASRQNRDAFF
TGTGCCAGCAGACAGAACAGGGATGCTTTCTTT
>TRBJ2-1|TRBD2|TRBV19|NA|13
CASNSAGVHEQFF
TGTGCCAGTAATTCAGCGGGAGTACATGAGCAGTTCTTC
>TRBJ1-4|TRBD1|TRBV27|NA|15
CASSLYQGAWEKLFF
TGTGCCAGCAGTTTATATCAGGGGGCGTGGGAAAAACTGTTTTTT
>TRBJ2-7|NA|TRBV10-3|NA|15
CAISESSSDHYEQYF
TGTGCCATCAGTGAGTCGTCGAGCGACCATTACGAGCAGTACTTC
>TRBJ2-5|TRBD1|TRBV30|NA|15
CAWSGDRDFGETQYF
TGTGCCTGGAGTGGGGACAGGGATTTTGGGGAGACCCAGTACTTC
>TRBJ1-5|NA|TRBV28|NA|13
CASRTQGNQPQHF
TGTGCCAGCAGAACCCAGGGGAATCAGCCCCAGCATTTT
>TRBJ2-5|TRBD2|TRBV7-2|NA|13
CASNPLGGETQYF
TGTGCCAGCAACCCCCTGGGGGGGGAGACCCAGTACTTC
>TRBJ1-1|NA|TRBV7-2|NA|13
CASSPPWNTEAFF
TGTGCCAGCAGCCCTCCGTGGAACACTGAAGCTTTCTTT
>TRBJ2-1|TRBD1|TRBV4-2|NA|16
CASSQLDRGRVREQFF
TGTGCCAGCAGCCAATTGGACAGGGGGCGCGTTAGGGAGCAGTTCTTC
>TRBJ2-2|TRBD1|TRBV27|NA|18
CASSLYGPGTGRTGELFF
TGTGCCAGCAGTTTATACGGCCCAGGGACAGGGCGCACCGGGGAGCTGTTTTTT
>TRBJ1-2|NA|TRBV28|NA|11
CASRQGYGYTF
TGTGCCAGCAGACAGGGCTATGGCTACACCTTC
>TRBJ1-1|NA|TRBV4-1|NA|14
CASSHSGKGTEAFF
TGCGCCAGCAGCCATTCAGGGAAAGGAACTGAAGCTTTCTTT
>TRBJ1-6|TRBD1|TRBV9|NA|12
CASSAIRGSLHF
TGTGCCAGCAGCGCGATCAGGGGGTCCCTCCACTTT
>TRBJ2-7|NA|TRBV18|NA|12
CASSRTDYEQYF
TGTGCCAGCTCACGGACTGACTACGAGCAGTACTTC
>TRBJ2-7|TRBD1|TRBV6-5|NA|16
CASSYSSGTASYEQYF
TGTGCCAGCAGTTACTCGTCCGGGACAGCCTCCTACGAGCAGTACTTC
>TRBJ2-7|NA|TRBV4-3|NA|13
CASSQGRAYEQYF
TGCGCCAGCAGCCAAGGCCGGGCCTACGAGCAGTACTTC
>TRBJ1-2|NA|TRBV28|NA|11
CASSQTYAYTF
TGTGCCAGCAGCCAAACCTATGCCTACACCTTC
>TRBJ2-5|NA|TRBV4-3|NA|14
CASSQGAHQETQYF
TGCGCCAGCAGCCAAGGGGCCCACCAAGAGACCCAGTACTTC
>TRBJ2-3|NA|TRBV27|once|15
CASSFFGESTDTQYF
TGTGCCAGCAGTTTTTTCGGGGAGAGCACAGATACGCAGTATTTT